A selection of T cell receptor beta chains follows, all from one sample in a study of beta chain features in type 1 diabetes. TCRdb keeps only in-frame clones here, not all; method: immunoSEQ multiplex PCR. The sample holds some 370,000 clones, roughly a tenth seen once. Sequencing input: central memory CD4+ T cells from blood. The receptors here all came from a man aged 30-40 years with type 1 diabetes. Both conserved end residues are part of each CDR3. The D gene is left open where the match is weak. Where a row states a size, it is once, few, many or the class of an expanded clone; other rows omit it.

d_gene	abundance	j_gene	v_gene	CDR3nt	CDR3aa
NA	few	TRBJ2-3	TRBV2	TGTGCCAGCAGTGTTTACGGTCCAGAAAATACGCAGTATTTT	CASSVYGPENTQYF
TRBD2	many	TRBJ2-1	TRBV10-3	TGTGCCTTGGCCAGCGGGAGCGCCTACAATGAGCAGTTCTTC	CALASGSAYNEQFF
TRBD2	few	TRBJ2-7	TRBV5-4	TGTGCCAGCAGGCCTAGCGGGTCTTCCTACGAGCAGTACTTC	CASRPSGSSYEQYF
TRBD2	few	TRBJ2-7	TRBV7-3	TGTGCCAGCAGCTCGCCTGGACTAGCGGGGGACTACGAGCAGTACTTC	CASSSPGLAGDYEQYF
TRBD1	many	TRBJ1-2	TRBV5-8	TGTGCCAGCAGCCCCGGGACAGGAGCGTATGGCTACACCTTC	CASSPGTGAYGYTF
NA	few	TRBJ2-5	TRBV7-3	TGTGCCAGCAGCCGACTCGGTGAGACCCAGTACTTC	CASSRLGETQYF
NA	NA	TRBJ2-2	TRBV7-2	TGTGCCAGCAGCTTATACGGGGAGCTGTTTTTT	CASSLYGELFF
NA	few	TRBJ2-7	TRBV27	TGTGCCAGCAGTGCCCGTACTGGGTACGAGCAGTACTTC	CASSARTGYEQYF
NA	few	TRBJ2-3	TRBV5-6	TGTGCCAGCAGCTTGGGGGCCGGTACGCAGTATTTT	CASSLGAGTQYF
TRBD2	few	TRBJ2-7	TRBV5-4	TGTGCCAGCAGGGTGGACGGCGGGAGGGTCGAGCAGTACTTC	CASRVDGGRVEQYF
TRBD1	NA	TRBJ2-7	TRBV7-2	TGTGCCAGCAGCCCGGGGACAGGGGTTACCTACGAGCAGTACTTC	CASSPGTGVTYEQYF
NA	many	TRBJ2-2	TRBV2	TGTGCCAGCAGTGAGGAGGGGAACACCGGGGAGCTGTTTTTT	CASSEEGNTGELFF
NA	NA	TRBJ1-4	TRBV5-1	TGCGCCAGCAGCGTTACAGGGATTGGAAATGAAAAACTGTTTTTT	CASSVTGIGNEKLFF
TRBD2	few	TRBJ2-1	TRBV5-1	TGCGCCAGCAGCTTGGCCGGGACTAGCGGAGCGCGAGAGCAGTTCTTC	CASSLAGTSGAREQFF
NA	few	TRBJ1-5	TRBV7-2	TGTGCCAGCAGCTTAGGTAGCGGTATGAATAGCAATCAGCCCCAGCATTTT	CASSLGSGMNSNQPQHF
TRBD2	few	TRBJ2-5	TRBV28	TGTGCCACCTCTCCTAGCGGGAGGGACGAGACCCAGTACTTC	CATSPSGRDETQYF
NA	NA	TRBJ1-3	TRBV10-1	TGCGCCAGCACTTCTGGAAACACCATATATTTT	CASTSGNTIYF
NA	few	TRBJ1-2	TRBV5-8	TGTGCCAGCAGCTTGGGTTTTAAGGATGGCTACACCTTC	CASSLGFKDGYTF
TRBD1	NA	TRBJ1-1	TRBV4-3	TGCGCCAGCAGCGACTACAGGGGGCGGTTGAACACTGAAGCTTTCTTT	CASSDYRGRLNTEAFF
NA	NA	TRBJ1-3	TRBV2	TGTGCCAGCAGTGAGTTTATGTCAGGGGCTGGAAACACCATATATTTT	CASSEFMSGAGNTIYF
NA	few	TRBJ1-3	TRBV7-2	TGTGCCAGCAGCCCCCCATACTCTGGAAACACCATATATTTT	CASSPPYSGNTIYF
NA	few	TRBJ1-1	TRBV7-3	TGTGCCAGCAGCTTGACAGGCCCGAACACTGAAGCTTTCTTT	CASSLTGPNTEAFF
TRBD1	NA	TRBJ1-5	TRBV19	TGTGCCAGTAGTATGGGACAGCTCAATCAGCCCCAGCATTTT	CASSMGQLNQPQHF
NA	many	TRBJ2-1	TRBV19	TGTGCCAGTACCGTAGCGAACTCCTACAATGAGCAGTTCTTC	CASTVANSYNEQFF
TRBD1	few	TRBJ1-5	TRBV7-2	TGTGCCAGCAGCTGGCGACAGGGGGATCAGCCCCAGCATTTT	CASSWRQGDQPQHF
TRBD2	few	TRBJ2-2	TRBV18	TGTGCCAGCTCACCAAACTTCGCGGGAGAGACCGGGGAGCTGTTTTTT	CASSPNFAGETGELFF
NA	few	TRBJ2-4	TRBV28	TGTGCCAGCCACTCCGGCCTAGCCAAAAACATTCAGTACTTC	CASHSGLAKNIQYF
NA	few	TRBJ1-5	TRBV6-1	TGTGCCAGCAGTGAATTTTGGGGCAATCAGCCCCAGCATTTT	CASSEFWGNQPQHF
TRBD1	few	TRBJ1-5	TRBV7-2	TGTGCCAGCAGCTTGGGGGGGACAGGCCCCAATCAGCCCCAGCATTTT	CASSLGGTGPNQPQHF
NA	NA	TRBJ2-2	TRBV7-2	TGTGCCAGCAGCTTCGGCAGGCCAAGCGGGGAGCTGTTTTTT	CASSFGRPSGELFF
NA	NA	TRBJ1-2	TRBV7-9	TGTGCCAGCAGCCAAGGACTACAGGATGGCTACACCTTC	CASSQGLQDGYTF
NA	NA	TRBJ2-5	TRBV7-8	TGTGCCAGCAGCGCACGAGAGACCCAGTACTTC	CASSARETQYF
TRBD1	few	TRBJ1-4	TRBV28	TGTGCCAGCAGTCTAGGGGGCGGGGGAACTAATGAAAAACTGTTTTTT	CASSLGGGGTNEKLFF
NA	NA	TRBJ1-2	TRBV7-2	TGTGCCAGCAGCACACCATCGAGAGGGGTCCAATCTAACTATGGCTACACCTTC	CASSTPSRGVQSNYGYTF
NA	NA	TRBJ1-2	TRBV7-9	TGTGCCAGCAGCTTAGGATGGGAAGGAGGAAAGGGCTACACCTTC	CASSLGWEGGKGYTF
TRBD2	few	TRBJ2-3	TRBV6-5	TGTGCCAGCAGTAGCGGGAGCGAAATCGATACGCAGTATTTT	CASSSGSEIDTQYF
NA	NA	TRBJ2-7	TRBV27	TGTGCCAGCACCGCGGAGGAACAGCAGTACTTC	CASTAEEQQYF
NA	NA	TRBJ1-1	TRBV4-1	TGCGCCAGCAGCCAACAAGGGTTCAACACTGAAGCTTTCTTT	CASSQQGFNTEAFF
TRBD2	few	TRBJ2-1	TRBV7-9	TGTGCCAGCAGCTCCCTTTTGGGGACTATCTACAATGAGCAGTTCTTC	CASSSLLGTIYNEQFF
TRBD1	few	TRBJ1-2	TRBV28	TGTGCCAGCAGTTCTTCTAAACAGGGGGGGAATGGCTACACCTTC	CASSSSKQGGNGYTF
TRBD1	NA	TRBJ1-1	TRBV4-3	TGCGCCAGCAGCCGGGACAGGAACACTGAAGCTTTCTTT	CASSRDRNTEAFF
NA	few	TRBJ2-5	TRBV5-1	TGCGCCAGCAGCTTACGTGGGTTTTCCGAACGGGGGACCCAGTACTTC	CASSLRGFSERGTQYF
NA	few	TRBJ2-5	TRBV29-1	TGCAGCGTCGTCTGGGTAGCGGAAGAGACCCAGTACTTC	CSVVWVAEETQYF
NA	few	TRBJ2-1	TRBV18	TGTGCCAGCTCACCTCCGGCTACGGGGAATGAGCAGTTCTTC	CASSPPATGNEQFF
NA	few	TRBJ2-3	TRBV11-2	TGTGCCAGCAGCTTAGATAACCAACAGGGAACAGATACGCAGTATTTT	CASSLDNQQGTDTQYF
NA	NA	TRBJ1-1	TRBV7-3	TGTGCCAGCAGCTTAACAGGGGTCACTGAAGCTTTCTTT	CASSLTGVTEAFF
NA	many	TRBJ2-3	TRBV11-2	TGTGCCAGCAGCTTACAACGGTGGGATACGCAGTATTTT	CASSLQRWDTQYF